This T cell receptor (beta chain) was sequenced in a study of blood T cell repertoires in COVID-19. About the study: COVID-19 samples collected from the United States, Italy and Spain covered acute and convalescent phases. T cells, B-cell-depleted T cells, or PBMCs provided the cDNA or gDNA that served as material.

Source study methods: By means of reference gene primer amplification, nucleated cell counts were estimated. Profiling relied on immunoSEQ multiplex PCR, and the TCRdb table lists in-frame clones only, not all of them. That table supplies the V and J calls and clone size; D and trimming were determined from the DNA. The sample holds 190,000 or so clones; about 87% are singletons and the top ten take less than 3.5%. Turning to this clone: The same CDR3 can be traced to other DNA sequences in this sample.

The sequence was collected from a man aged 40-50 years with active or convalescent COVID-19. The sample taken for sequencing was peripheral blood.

The CDR3 DNA follows: TGCAGTGCAGGACAGGGAGAAAAACTGTTTTTT. Protein: CSAGQGEKLFF. The rearrangement joins TRBV20-1 to TRBJ1-4; 8 bases agree with TRBD1. The V gene's germline CDR1 is DFQATT and CDR2 SNEGSKA (reference sequence). The length of the CDR3 is 11 residues. V gave up 6 bases and J gave up 8 bases; unmatched junction bases: 2.